The clone carrying this TCR beta chain showed up just a few times. Its target is unknown. This CDR3 contains 12 residues. The junction had 8 bases not matched to a gene; V was cut back by 4 bases and J by 14 bases. The germline V gene has CDR1 SGHRS and CDR2 YFSETQ. PCR employed 60 Vbeta and 13 Jbeta primers. Original processing notes: About 10 million shared chains were among roughly 81 million unique TCR beta chains counted in a later analysis. Sequencing used immunoSEQ multiplex PCR; TCRdb keeps in-frame clones, though not all of them. V, J and clone size reflect that table, while D and trimming were determined from the DNA. This repertoire shows 150,000 to 250,000 clones, approximately 80% found once; its top ten account for roughly 0.1%. The data were taken from a study of cytomegalovirus exposure and HLA in healthy donors. Notes on the study in general: Several of the most significant clusters appeared, in a later analysis, to be linked to common viral pathogens.

The clonotype was recovered from a boy aged 2 to 10 in good health and CMV-seronegative. The J gene is TRBJ2-3, the V gene TRBV5-1; 9 positions match TRBD1. Sequenced sample: PBMCs. In DNA form, the CDR3 reads TGCGCCAGCAGCACGGACAGGGGTGGGGTGTATTTT. Translating it yields CASSTDRGGVYF.